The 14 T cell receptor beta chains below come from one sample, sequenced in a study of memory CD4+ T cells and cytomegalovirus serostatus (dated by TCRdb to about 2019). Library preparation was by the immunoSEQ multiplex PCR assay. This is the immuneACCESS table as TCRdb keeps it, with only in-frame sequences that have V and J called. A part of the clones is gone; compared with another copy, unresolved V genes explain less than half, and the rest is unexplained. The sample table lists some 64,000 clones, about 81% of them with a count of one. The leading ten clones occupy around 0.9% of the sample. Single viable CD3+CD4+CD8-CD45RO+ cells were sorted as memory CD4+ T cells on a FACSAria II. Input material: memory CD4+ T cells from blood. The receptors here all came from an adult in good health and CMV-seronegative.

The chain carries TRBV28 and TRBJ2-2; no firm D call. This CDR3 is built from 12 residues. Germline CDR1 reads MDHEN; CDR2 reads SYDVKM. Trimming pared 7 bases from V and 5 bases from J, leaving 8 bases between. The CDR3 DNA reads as TGTGCCAGCAAAGTCCTTACCGGGGAGCTGTTTTTT. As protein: CASKVLTGELFF.

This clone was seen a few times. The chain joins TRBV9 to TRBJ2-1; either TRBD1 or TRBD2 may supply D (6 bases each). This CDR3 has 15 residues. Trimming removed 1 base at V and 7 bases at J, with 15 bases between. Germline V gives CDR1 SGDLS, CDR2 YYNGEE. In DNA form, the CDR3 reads TGTGCCAGCAGCGTAATCACGGGGGCGGGGAATGAGCAGTTCTTC. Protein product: CASSVITGAGNEQFF.

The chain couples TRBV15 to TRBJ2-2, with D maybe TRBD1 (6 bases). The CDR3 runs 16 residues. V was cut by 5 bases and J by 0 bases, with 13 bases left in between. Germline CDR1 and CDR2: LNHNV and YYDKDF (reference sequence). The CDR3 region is CATSPQTGSNTGELFF. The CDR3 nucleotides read TGTGCCACCAGCCCCCAGACAGGTTCGAACACCGGGGAGCTGTTTTTT.

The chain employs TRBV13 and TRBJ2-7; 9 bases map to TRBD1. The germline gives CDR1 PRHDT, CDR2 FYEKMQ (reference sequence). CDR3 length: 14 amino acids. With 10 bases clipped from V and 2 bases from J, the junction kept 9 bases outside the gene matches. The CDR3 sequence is CATGRRTGAYEQYF. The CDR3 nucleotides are TGTGCCACCGGAAGACGGACAGGGGCCTACGAGCAGTACTTC.

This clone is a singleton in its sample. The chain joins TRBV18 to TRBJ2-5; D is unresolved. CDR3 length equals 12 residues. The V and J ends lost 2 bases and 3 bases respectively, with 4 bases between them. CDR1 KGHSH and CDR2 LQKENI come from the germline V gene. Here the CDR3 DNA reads TGTGCCAGCTCACCAGAGGAAGAGACCCAGTACTTC. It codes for CASSPEEETQYF.

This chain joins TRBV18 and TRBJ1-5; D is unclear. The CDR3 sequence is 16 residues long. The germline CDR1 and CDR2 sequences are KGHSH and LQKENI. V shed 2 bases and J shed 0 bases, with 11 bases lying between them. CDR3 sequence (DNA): TGTGCCAGCTCACCATTGGCATACCATAGCAATCAGCCCCAGCATTTT. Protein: CASSPLAYHSNQPQHF.

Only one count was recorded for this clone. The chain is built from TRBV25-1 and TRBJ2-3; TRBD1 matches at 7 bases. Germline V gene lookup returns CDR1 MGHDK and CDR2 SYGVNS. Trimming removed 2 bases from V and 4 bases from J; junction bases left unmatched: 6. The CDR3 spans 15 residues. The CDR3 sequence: CASSERGGRADTQYF. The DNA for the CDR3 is TGTGCCAGCAGTGAAAGAGGGGGCAGGGCAGATACGCAGTATTTT.

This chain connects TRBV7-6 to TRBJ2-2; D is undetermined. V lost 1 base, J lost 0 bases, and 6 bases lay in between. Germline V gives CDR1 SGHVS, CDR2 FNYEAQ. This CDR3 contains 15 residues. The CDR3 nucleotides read TGTGCCAGCAGCTTAGATTCTCCGAACACCGGGGAGCTGTTTTTT. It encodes CASSLDSPNTGELFF.

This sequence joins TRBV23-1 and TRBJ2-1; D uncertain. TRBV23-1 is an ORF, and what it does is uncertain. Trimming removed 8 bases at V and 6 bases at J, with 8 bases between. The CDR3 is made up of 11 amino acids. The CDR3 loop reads CASLSTNEQFF. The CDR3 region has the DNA TGCGCCAGCTTATCGACCAATGAGCAGTTCTTC.

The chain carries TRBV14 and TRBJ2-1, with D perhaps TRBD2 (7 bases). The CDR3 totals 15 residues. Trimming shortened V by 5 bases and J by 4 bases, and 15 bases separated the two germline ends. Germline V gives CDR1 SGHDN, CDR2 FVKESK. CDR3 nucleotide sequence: TGTGCCAGCAGCTTAGGGGGTAGCGGGTACAATGAGCAGTTCTTC. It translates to CASSLGGSGYNEQFF.

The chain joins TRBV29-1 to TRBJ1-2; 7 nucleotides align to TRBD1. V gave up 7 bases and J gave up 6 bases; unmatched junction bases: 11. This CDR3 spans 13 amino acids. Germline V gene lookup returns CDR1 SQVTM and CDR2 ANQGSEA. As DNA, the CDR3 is TGCAGCGCACGGACAGGCTCCCGGCATGGCTACACCTTC. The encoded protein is CSARTGSRHGYTF.

CDR3 sequence: CASSPGQSTEAFF. The CDR3 DNA reads TGTGCCAGCTCACCGGGTCAGAGCACTGAAGCTTTCTTT. V is TRBV18 and J is TRBJ1-1; D ambiguous. Germline V CDR1 and CDR2: KGHSH, LQKENI. The CDR3 is 13 residues long. V was shortened by 3 bases and J by 4 bases, with 9 bases between the two germline ends.

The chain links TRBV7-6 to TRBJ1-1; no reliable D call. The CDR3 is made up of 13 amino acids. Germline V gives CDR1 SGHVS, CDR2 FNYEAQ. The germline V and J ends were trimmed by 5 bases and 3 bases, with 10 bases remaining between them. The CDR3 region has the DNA TGTGCCAGCAGCGCAAGTCGGCACACTGAAGCTTTCTTT. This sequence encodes CASSASRHTEAFF.

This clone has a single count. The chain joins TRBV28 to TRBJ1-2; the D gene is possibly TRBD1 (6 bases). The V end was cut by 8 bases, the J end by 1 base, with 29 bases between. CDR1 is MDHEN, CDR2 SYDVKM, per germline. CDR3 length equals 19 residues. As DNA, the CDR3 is TGTGCCAGCTGCCCCCCCCGCCCAGGGGTGACGAATTTTAACTATGGCTACACCTTC. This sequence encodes CASCPPRPGVTNFNYGYTF.